The clone carrying this TCR beta chain was recorded once. Antigen: not known. This entry belongs to a study of T cell responses to AZD1222 COVID-19 vaccine. Overall study results and limits: Spike as a whole was targeted by vaccine-associated CD4 TCRs, dominant at 160-218 and 743-854. The donors showed a predominance of white British ancestry and of females, with possible underestimation of clonal diversity.

Method: immunoSEQ multiplex PCR; TCRdb's copy keeps in-frame clones and lacks some. Of about 85,000 clones listed, more than 90% are singletons. This TCR derives from an adult in good health. Sequenced here: peripheral blood, sampled on day 0 of AZD1222 vaccination.

This CDR3 reads CAWSASRQGLYEQYF. The CDR3 DNA is TGTGCCTGGAGTGCCTCGCGGCAGGGGCTCTACGAGCAGTACTTC. The chain is built from TRBV30 and TRBJ2-7; D might be TRBD1 (6 bases). Trimming removed 1 base at V and 3 bases at J, with 16 bases between. CDR1 and CDR2 (germline): GTSNPN, SVGIG (reference sequence). The CDR3 consists of 15 residues.